This paragraph covers one T cell receptor (beta chain) sequence. V shed 4 bases and J shed 5 bases, with 9 bases lying between them. Germline loops: CDR1 SNHLY, CDR2 FYNNEI. This CDR3 spans 13 amino acids. The sample comes from a study of blood T cell repertoires in COVID-19. The overall study: COVID-19 samples from acute and convalescent phases originated in the United States, Italy and Spain. Nucleic acid was either cDNA or gDNA, and it came from T cells, B-cell-depleted T cells, or PBMCs.

Original handling: Amplification of reference gene primers was used by the study to estimate nucleated cell counts. Profiling relied on immunoSEQ multiplex PCR, and the TCRdb table lists in-frame clones only, not all of them. D and trimming come from the DNA, and the V and J calls and clone size come from that table. In the table there are roughly 190,000 clones, around 83% of which are singletons. The receptor comes from a woman aged 40 to 49 with acute or convalescent COVID-19. The V call is TRBV2, the J call TRBJ2-1, with a possible D match to TRBD2 (5 bases). The source material was peripheral blood. The CDR3 sequence is CASSVGGHNEQFF. CDR3 DNA: TGTGCCAGCAGTGTTGGAGGCCACAATGAGCAGTTCTTC.